This T cell receptor beta chain was sequenced for a study of regulatory T cells in long-lasting Graves disease (dated by TCRdb to 2020 to 2023). Notes on the research overall: Antithyroid drugs had been taken for less than 3 months by newly diagnosed Graves' disease patients. This study used TCR sequencing and RNA sequencing of peripheral blood to compare persistent Graves' disease patients against newly diagnosed Graves' disease patients. The study was conducted in China and was registered as a clinical trial. A total of 33 samples were covered by TCR sequencing, comprising roughly 13 persistent and roughly 20 newly diagnosed Graves' disease patients. The investigation overall reported the following: Compared with newly diagnosed patients, patients with persistent Graves' disease had lower TCR Shannon entropy and fewer highly expanded clones, which suggests clonal expansion. TRBV28, TRBJ1-2 and TRBJ2-5 were preferentially used in persistent disease, while TRBV20-1 and TRBJ2-1 were favored in newly diagnosed disease. Persistent patients shared more public clonotypes among themselves (around 2,700) than newly diagnosed patients did (roughly 920). Because the primary lesion, thyroid tissue, could not be accessed, the study looked at peripheral blood alone. Only the TCR beta chain was sequenced and analyzed. As a limitation, the authors acknowledged that the small sample size may reduce accuracy.

Library preparation used multiplex PCR. The instrument was an Illumina HiSeq 4000. CDR3 regions were amplified by Arm-PCR with iRepertoire HTBI primers to construct TCR beta libraries. Before sequencing, the PCR products underwent gel purification. The study's processing was this. Gene usage analysis of CDR3 amino acid clonotypes relied on the roughly 58 TRBV and fewer than 15 TRBJ segments identified across samples. COPE and FqMerger were used to merge filtered high-quality paired reads into contigs. BLAST was used to align contigs to IMGT TRBV, TRBD and TRBJ reference genes, and CDR3 was defined according to IMGT. Highly expanded clones were defined as clonotypes with a frequency above 0.1%. Shannon entropy served as the measure of repertoire diversity, while the Gini coefficient captured V-J evenness. Public clonotypes were defined as clonotypes shared by more than one individual. TCRdb reran the public reads through fastp at Q25 and MiXCR, keeping productive beta chains. Each entry is one CDR3 protein sequence, shown with its most common DNA and genes. The V and J calls were not made by the authors but by TCRdb's processing. The sample table records approximately 540,000 distinct CDR3 sequences; 9.5% to 15% of these occur just once. The top ten constitute over 7% of the sample.

Interpreted using the paper, the time point label stands for: newly diagnosed GD, antithyroid drugs for less than 3 months. RNA was extracted from PBMCs in TRIzol for both TCR sequencing and RNA sequencing. The diagnosis of Graves' disease followed American Thyroid Association guidelines. The patients came from an endocrinology department in Xi'an, China. Each patient gave approximately 10 milliliters of peripheral blood, collected in an EDTA anticoagulant tube. Ficoll Paque Plus density gradient separation was used to isolate PBMCs, and no further T cell sorting was done. An Agilent 2100 Bioanalyzer and agarose gel were used to check RNA quality, and a NanoDrop 2000 was used to measure RNA concentration. This clonotype has ten or more counts. The antigen this receptor binds is unknown. Base-call qualities are not available, and no considerably larger clone is one nucleotide away. A distance of 15 bases separates the germline ends of V and J, which lose 0 bases and 4 bases respectively. Counted from cysteine to phenylalanine, this CDR3 has 16 amino acids. The read is trimmed to its CDR3 DNA, 48 bases read in frame from base 1. CDR1 and CDR2, looked up from the germline V gene, are SGHTA and FQGNSA.

These data also formed part of another study, on T cells in Graves' hyperthyroidism and ophthalmopathy. The second paper states: Stable Graves' hyperthyroidism was defined as the absence of progression to ophthalmopathy over 18 months of follow-up. Hyperthyroidism patients were newly diagnosed, had a disease duration of under 2 months, and were aged 18 to 65 years. The study excluded patients with uncontrolled infections, other autoimmune diseases, pregnancy or lactation. Diagnoses were based on clinical symptoms, serum thyroxine and TRAb, thyroid ultrasound and orbital computed tomography. A first-round RT-PCR of the TCR CDR3 used the HTBI primer set with the Qiagen OneStep RT-PCR kit. Most expanded thyroid clonotypes (frequency above 0.001) were also detected in blood, a finding suggesting that blood repertoires may reflect thyroid immune responses. A 13 V-J signature model separated ophthalmopathy from stable hyperthyroidism, with approximately 87% sensitivity and around 84% specificity in cross-validation and 80%/75% in testing. In validation, the model predicted progression to ophthalmopathy a median of about 6.8 months before onset, with roughly 70% sensitivity and 72.22% specificity. TCR V-J signatures able to tell the groups apart were searched for in a discovery cohort of 100 or so patients, of whom around 42 had Graves' ophthalmopathy and 57 had stable Graves' hyperthyroidism. An independent validation cohort of around 19 hyperthyroidism patients and 17 patients who later progressed to ophthalmopathy tested prospective prediction of ophthalmopathy. The roughly 90 discovery patients were divided at random into training and test sets in a 7:3 ratio. Thyroid tissue and blood T-cell repertoires from six Graves' hyperthyroidism patients were also compared in the study. Once sampling was done, hyperthyroidism patients were given methimazole at a starting dose of 30 mg daily, whereas ophthalmopathy patients were given high-dose intravenous methylprednisolone. Libraries were constructed in a second round of multiplex PCR, after which size selection and purification were performed. The libraries were sequenced on an Illumina HiSeq2000 using paired-end 100 bp reads. Raw data were processed with SOAPnuke, discarding reads with adapters, uncalled bases, mean Phred below 15, or no exact constant-primer or identifier match. High-quality paired reads were merged with COPE v1.2.5, and unique nucleotide sequences were defined as clonotypes. MiTCR v1.1 was used to align clonotypes to the IMGT TRBV, TRBD and TRBJ reference segments. The analysis was restricted to V-J combinations with a frequency above 0.0001, which together covered about 99% of the repertoires. The TCS score was defined as F50 (clonal expansion) divided by E x V (chaos), with BLOSUM62-based TCRdist calculated between CDR3 peptides within each V-J. Welch's t-statistics and random forest reduced 500 to 550 V-J features to roughly 13, which were used in a naive Bayes classifier (R e1071). No statistical method was used to fix the sample size in advance, and group allocation was not hidden from the investigators. TCR Vbeta CDR3 sequencing of 140 or so peripheral blood samples (approximately 44 ophthalmopathy, roughly 72 hyperthyroidism and roughly 17 progressor patients) is reported in the paper.

The sequence is built from TRBV7-2 and TRBJ1-1; the D gene is possibly TRBD1, with 5 bases matching. The sequence came from a woman aged 30 to 39 with Graves disease. Donor details come from another sample of the same person, matched by shared clones. Specimen: peripheral blood mononuclear cells (PBMCs), collected at new diagnosis, from a patient treated with antithyroid drugs. The sequenced DNA is TGTGCCAGCAGCTTAGCCCCCGCGGGCGGGGGCACTGAAGCTTTCTTT. Translation gives CASSLAPAGGGTEAFF.